In this sample, the clone carrying this TCR beta chain turned up many times. Its antigen remains unknown. Amplification of TCR beta CDR3 regions was performed using RNA transcripts as template. In the first-round RT-PCR of the TCR CDR3, the HTBI primer set was used. TCRdb re-analysed the multiplex PCR reads in MiXCR, keeping a single row per CDR3 protein. Here the sample spans around 620,000 distinct CDR3 sequences, about 43% being singletons. V was shortened by 1 base and J by 4 bases, with 1 base between the two germline ends. The CDR3 extends over 11 amino acids. These data are taken from a study of T cells in Graves' hyperthyroidism and ophthalmopathy. General study points: In blood, most of the thyroid clonotypes expanded above 0.001 were also present. Model-based prediction identified ophthalmopathy a median 6.5 months prior to its onset.

The specimen sequenced was peripheral blood or thyroid tissue (not recorded which). The chain employs TRBV12-3 or TRBV12-4 and TRBJ2-5, with unresolved D. This clonotype was sampled from an adult woman with Graves' disease, either hyperthyroidism or ophthalmopathy (not recorded which). The CDR3 protein is CASSLVETQYF. In nucleotides, the CDR3 is TGTGCCAGCAGTTTAGTAGAGACCCAGTACTTC.